These 25 T cell receptor beta chains were all obtained from the same sample, sequenced in a study of beta chain features in type 1 diabetes. cDNA synthesis used the whole RNA isolate, giving expressed TCRB sequences. Profiled with immunoSEQ multiplex PCR; TCRdb holds only in-frame clones, not every one. The repertoire holds under 400,000 clones, with around 15% as singletons. The sequenced material came from central memory CD4+ T cells from blood. The source of these receptors is a man aged 30 to 45 in good health.

This clone was seen a handful of times. V and J are TRBV20-1 and TRBJ1-1, with D unclear. The germline V gene has CDR1 DFQATT and CDR2 SNEGSKA (reference sequence). Trimming stripped 4 bases from V and 1 base from J, with 4 bases between. The CDR3 loop spans 11 amino acids. The CDR3 sequence is CSAKENTEAFF. The CDR3 coding sequence is TGCAGTGCTAAAGAGAACACTGAAGCTTTCTTT.

The chain joins TRBV19 to TRBJ2-2; D assignment may be TRBD1 or TRBD2 (6 bases each). The CDR3 runs to 14 residues. CDR1 is LNHDA and CDR2 is SQIVND in the germline V gene (reference sequence). The germline V and J ends were trimmed by 6 bases and 7 bases, with 15 bases remaining between them. In DNA form, the CDR3 reads TGTGCCAGTAGGTCGGGGGCAGACAGCGGGGAGCTGTTTTTT. It specifies CASRSGADSGELFF.

A few counts support this clone. J is TRBJ2-1 and V is TRBV30; D may be TRBD2 (5 bases). Trimming stripped 2 bases from V and 2 bases from J, with 13 bases between. Germline V CDR1 and CDR2: GTSNPN, SVGIG (reference sequence). The CDR3 is 15 amino acids. CDR3: CAWSPDYPTYNEQFF. CDR3 bases: TGTGCCTGGAGTCCAGACTACCCGACCTACAATGAGCAGTTCTTC.

This clone was observed a few times. The rearrangement joins TRBV7-2 to TRBJ1-2; 8 nucleotides align to TRBD1. CDR3 length equals 15 residues. J was trimmed by 0 bases and V by 6 bases; bases with no gene match: 6. From germline, CDR1 is SGHTA and CDR2 FQGNSA. Here the CDR3 reads CASSENRGTNYGYTF. For the CDR3, the DNA is TGTGCCAGCAGTGAGAACAGGGGGACTAACTATGGCTACACCTTC.

This clone was detected a few times. J is TRBJ2-5 and V is TRBV7-2; either TRBD1 or TRBD2 may fit D (5 bases each). Trimming shortened V by 4 bases and J by 7 bases, and 16 bases separated the two germline ends. There are 14 residues in the CDR3. From germline, CDR1 is SGHTA and CDR2 FQGNSA. The CDR3 is CASSSIGFGGTQYF. CDR3 nucleotides: TGTGCCAGCAGCTCGATCGGATTTGGGGGGACCCAGTACTTC.

This clone was seen a few times. The chain employs TRBV4-3 and TRBJ2-5; D possibly matches TRBD1 or TRBD2 (5 bases each). Trimming cost V 3 bases and J 5 bases, with 16 bases left between them. CDR1 and CDR2 from the germline V gene are LGHNA and YSLEER. The CDR3 runs 15 residues. This chain's CDR3 is CASSHGEGRGETQYF. The CDR3 DNA is TGCGCCAGCAGCCACGGAGAGGGGCGCGGGGAGACCCAGTACTTC.

This clone was detected only a few times. The chain carries TRBV5-1 and TRBJ2-5, with unresolved D. The CDR3 totals 15 residues. V was cut by 1 base and J by 2 bases, with 12 bases left in between. The V gene's germline CDR1 is SGHRS and CDR2 YFSETQ. CDR3 residues: CASSLRLSRQETQYF. CDR3 nucleotide sequence: TGCGCCAGCAGCTTGCGACTTTCGCGTCAAGAGACCCAGTACTTC. The whole variable domain, filled in from reference TRBV5-1 and TRBJ2-5, reads KAGVTQTPRYLIKTRGQQVTLSCSPISGHRSVSWYQQTPGQGLQFLFEYFSETQRNKGNFPGRFSGRQFSNSRSEMNVSTLELGDSALYLCASSLRLSRQETQYFGPGTRLLVL.

The chain couples TRBV2 to TRBJ1-2; the match to TRBD1 covers 7 bases. The germline V gene encodes CDR1 SNHLY and CDR2 FYNNEI. J was trimmed by 8 bases and V by 6 bases; bases with no gene match: 9. This CDR3 region has 13 residues. DNA for the CDR3: TGTGCCAGCAGCTCACAGGGGAGGGACGGCTACACCTTC. Amino acid sequence: CASSSQGRDGYTF.

V usage is TRBV6-6 and J usage is TRBJ2-2, with no clear D. V lost 5 bases and J lost 6, with 16 bases in between. The V gene's germline CDR1 is MNHNY and CDR2 SVGAGI (reference sequence). This CDR3 spans 15 amino acids. DNA of the CDR3: TGTGCCAGCAGTAGCCCCCCTACGCAGTCCGGGGAGCTGTTTTTT. Translating gives CASSSPPTQSGELFF.

This rearrangement joins TRBV5-6 to TRBJ2-7; possible D gene TRBD1, 6 bases. V lost 4 bases and J lost 3, with 8 bases in between. There are 12 residues in the CDR3. Germline V lookup: CDR1 SGHDT, CDR2 YYEEEE. The CDR3 DNA reads as TGTGCCAGCAGCGTACAGGGCTACGAGCAGTACTTC. Its translation: CASSVQGYEQYF.

This clone was found a few times. This rearrangement joins TRBV11-2 to TRBJ2-3; tentatively, D is TRBD1 or TRBD2 (6 bases each). Trimming took 1 base from V and 5 from J, leaving 10 bases between them. The CDR3 runs 14 residues. Germline assignment: CDR1 SGHAT and CDR2 FQNNGV. The CDR3 nucleotides are TGTGCCAGCAGCTTAGCGGGGGCCCTAGATACGCAGTATTTT. It specifies CASSLAGALDTQYF.

This chain links TRBV27 with TRBJ1-1; no reliable D call. CDR3 size: 16 residues. Germline CDR1 reads MNHEY; CDR2 reads SMNVEV (reference sequence). V was pared by 1 base and J by 0 bases, with 12 bases between. CDR3 protein: CASSLFLRTLNTEAFF. The CDR3 nucleotides read TGTGCCAGCAGTTTATTTTTGCGGACGTTGAACACTGAAGCTTTCTTT.

This clone was picked up a small number of times. V gene TRBV19 combines with J gene TRBJ1-4, with 7 positions matching TRBD1. The CDR3 runs to 14 residues. V was clipped by 6 bases and J by 8 bases; unmatched bases: 9. Germline V gene sequence: CDR1 LNHDA, CDR2 SQIVND (reference sequence). The CDR3 nucleotides read TGTGCCAGTAGCCAACTCCGGGACAGCGAAAAACTGTTTTTT. It translates to CASSQLRDSEKLFF.

This clone was picked up a small number of times. This CDR3 reads CASSSPGQGGGYTF. Written as DNA, the CDR3 is TGTGCCAGCAGCTCCCCCGGACAGGGCGGGGGCTACACCTTC. The chain has TRBV7-9 and TRBJ1-2; 8 bases match TRBD1. The CDR3 has 14 amino acids. CDR1 SEHNR and CDR2 FQNEAQ come from the germline V gene (reference sequence). V lost 4 bases to trimming and J lost 8 bases; unmatched junction nucleotides: 9.

This clone has only a few counts. The chain combines TRBV27 with TRBJ2-3; 7 positions agree with TRBD1. This CDR3 spans 16 amino acids. Trimming removed 7 bases from V and 2 bases from J; junction bases left unmatched: 12. CDR1 is MNHEY, CDR2 SMNVEV, per germline (reference sequence). CDR3 in DNA: TGTGCCAGCATGAGGGGGCCCTTAATACTCACAGATACGCAGTATTTT. Translation gives CASMRGPLILTDTQYF.

The table lists this clone with a few counts. V gene TRBV7-2 combines with J gene TRBJ2-5; tentatively, D is TRBD2 (6 bases). The CDR3 covers 14 residues. The V end was cut by 3 bases, the J end by 2 bases, with 10 bases between. Germline V gives CDR1 SGHTA, CDR2 FQGNSA. The CDR3 spells CASSLAGLQETQYF. CDR3 nucleotides: TGTGCCAGCAGCTTGGCGGGACTGCAAGAGACCCAGTACTTC.

This clone occurred a few times. The chain is built from TRBV30 and TRBJ2-7; D gene ambiguous. Trimming removed 0 bases at V and 3 bases at J, with 9 bases between. CDR1 and CDR2 (germline): GTSNPN, SVGIG (reference sequence). The CDR3 length is 13 residues. The CDR3 bases are TGTGCCTGGAGTGTGTCTATCTACTACGAGCAGTACGTC. Its protein product is CAWSVSIYYEQYV.

This chain connects TRBV30 to TRBJ1-4; possible D gene TRBD1, 5 bases. Germline-derived CDR1 and CDR2 are GTSNPN and SVGIG (reference sequence). CDR3 length: 13 amino acids. Trimming removed 3 bases from V and 8 bases from J, with 13 bases in between. CDR3 sequence: CAWSGGFEEKLFF. CDR3 coding DNA: TGTGCCTGGAGCGGGGGGTTTGAAGAAAAACTGTTTTTT.

This clone has only a few counts. V gene TRBV4-3 combines with J gene TRBJ2-7; 9 bases align to TRBD1. The CDR3 has 15 residues. Losses at the gene ends were 5 bases for V and 3 bases for J; bases not matched to a gene: 8. Per the germline V gene, CDR1 is LGHNA and CDR2 is YSLEER. CDR3 coding DNA: TGCGCCAGCAGCGTGGGTGCGGGACAGGGCTACGAGCAGTACTTC. Translated, it gives CASSVGAGQGYEQYF.

The rearrangement links TRBV6-5 to TRBJ1-1; 7 nucleotides align to TRBD1. The germline V gene has CDR1 MNHEY and CDR2 SVGAGI. This CDR3 region has 14 residues. Unmatched junction bases numbered 6, after V lost 6 bases and J lost 2 bases. CDR3 bases: TGTGCCAGCAGAAAGACAGGGAGCAACACTGAAGCTTTCTTT. Translating gives CASRKTGSNTEAFF.

The chain joins TRBV7-2 to TRBJ2-7; 11 bases are a match to TRBD2. V was pared by 5 bases and J by 1 base, with 7 bases of the junction left unmatched. The CDR3 covers 16 residues. Germline V lookup: CDR1 SGHTA, CDR2 FQGNSA. The CDR3 region has the DNA TGTGCCAGCAGCACGTCGACTAGCGGGGAGTCCTACGAGCAGTACTTC. It is translated as CASSTSTSGESYEQYF.

The V call is TRBV2, the J call TRBJ2-1, with a possible D match to TRBD2 (6 bases). This CDR3 spans 14 amino acids. Trimming shortened V by 7 bases and J by 7 bases, and 17 bases separated the two germline ends. Germline CDR1 and CDR2: SNHLY and FYNNEI. The CDR3 nucleotides are TGTGCCAGCACCCTTGCCGGGAGTCTAAATGAGCAGTTCTTC. It is translated as CASTLAGSLNEQFF.

V and J are TRBV5-4 and TRBJ2-3; 8 positions agree with TRBD2. This CDR3 contains 13 residues. Germline lookup yields CDR1 SGHNT and CDR2 YYREEE (reference sequence). V trimming: 6 bases; J trimming: 4 bases; junction bases outside the gene matches: 4. The CDR3 region has the DNA TGTGCCAGCACCCGGGAGGGCTCAGATACGCAGTATTTT. Translation: CASTREGSDTQYF. The full variable domain, in which reference TRBV5-4 and TRBJ2-3 provide the parts outside the CDR3, is ETGVTQSPTHLIKTRGQQVTLRCSSQSGHNTVSWYQQALGQGPQFIFQYYREEENGRGNFPPRFSGLQFPNYSSELNVNALELDDSALYLCASTREGSDTQYFGPGTRLTVL.

This clone was counted between two and nine times. This chain connects TRBV2 to TRBJ1-5; 8 positions match TRBD1. Per germline, CDR1 SNHLY and CDR2 FYNNEI. The J segment lost 5 bases and the V segment lost 7 bases, leaving 4 bases of the junction unmatched. This CDR3 is 13 amino acids long. The CDR3 DNA sequence: TGTGCCAGCACTAAGACAGGGGATCAGCCCCAGCATTTT. Its translation: CASTKTGDQPQHF.

The chain uses TRBV18 and TRBJ1-2; 10 bases line up with TRBD1. V was pared by 3 bases and J by 3 bases, with 4 bases of the junction left unmatched. CDR3 length equals 15 residues. In germline, CDR1 is KGHSH, CDR2 LQKENI. The CDR3 DNA is TGTGCCAGCTCACCGACGACAGGGGGCGACTATGGCTACACCTTC. Encoded protein: CASSPTTGGDYGYTF.